This T cell receptor beta chain stems from a study of T cell repertoires in cytomegalovirus infection. The wider study: An indication of both CMV infection and matching HLA type came from public TCR beta signatures.

This clonotype was observed a few times. Its antigen remains unknown. The CDR3 runs 16 residues. Germline loops: CDR1 MDHEN, CDR2 SYDVKM. V was pared by 6 bases and J by 5 bases, with 14 bases of the junction left unmatched. MiXCR, applied by TCRdb to the reads, yields one record per CDR3 protein. The profile shows approximately 500,000 distinct CDR3 sequences, 30% to 35% of them singletons. The sample consisted of cultured PBMCs, taken from culture after CMV antigen stimulation. This receptor was identified in a human donor in good health (CMV status not recorded). Some clones in this sample may be carry-over from other donors' samples. The J gene is TRBJ2-5, the V gene TRBV28; 8 bases agree with TRBD2. CDR3 in amino acids: CASSLGSGSRWETQYF. The DNA of the CDR3 is TGTGCCAGCAGCCTGGGAAGCGGGAGTCGGTGGGAGACCCAGTACTTC. The variable domain in full, completed from reference TRBV28 and TRBJ2-5, reads DVKVTQSSRYLVKRTGEKVFLECVQDMDHENMFWYRQDPGLGLRLIYFSYDVKMKEKGDIPEGYSVSREKKERFSLILESASTNQTSMYLCASSLGSGSRWETQYFGPGTRLLVL.